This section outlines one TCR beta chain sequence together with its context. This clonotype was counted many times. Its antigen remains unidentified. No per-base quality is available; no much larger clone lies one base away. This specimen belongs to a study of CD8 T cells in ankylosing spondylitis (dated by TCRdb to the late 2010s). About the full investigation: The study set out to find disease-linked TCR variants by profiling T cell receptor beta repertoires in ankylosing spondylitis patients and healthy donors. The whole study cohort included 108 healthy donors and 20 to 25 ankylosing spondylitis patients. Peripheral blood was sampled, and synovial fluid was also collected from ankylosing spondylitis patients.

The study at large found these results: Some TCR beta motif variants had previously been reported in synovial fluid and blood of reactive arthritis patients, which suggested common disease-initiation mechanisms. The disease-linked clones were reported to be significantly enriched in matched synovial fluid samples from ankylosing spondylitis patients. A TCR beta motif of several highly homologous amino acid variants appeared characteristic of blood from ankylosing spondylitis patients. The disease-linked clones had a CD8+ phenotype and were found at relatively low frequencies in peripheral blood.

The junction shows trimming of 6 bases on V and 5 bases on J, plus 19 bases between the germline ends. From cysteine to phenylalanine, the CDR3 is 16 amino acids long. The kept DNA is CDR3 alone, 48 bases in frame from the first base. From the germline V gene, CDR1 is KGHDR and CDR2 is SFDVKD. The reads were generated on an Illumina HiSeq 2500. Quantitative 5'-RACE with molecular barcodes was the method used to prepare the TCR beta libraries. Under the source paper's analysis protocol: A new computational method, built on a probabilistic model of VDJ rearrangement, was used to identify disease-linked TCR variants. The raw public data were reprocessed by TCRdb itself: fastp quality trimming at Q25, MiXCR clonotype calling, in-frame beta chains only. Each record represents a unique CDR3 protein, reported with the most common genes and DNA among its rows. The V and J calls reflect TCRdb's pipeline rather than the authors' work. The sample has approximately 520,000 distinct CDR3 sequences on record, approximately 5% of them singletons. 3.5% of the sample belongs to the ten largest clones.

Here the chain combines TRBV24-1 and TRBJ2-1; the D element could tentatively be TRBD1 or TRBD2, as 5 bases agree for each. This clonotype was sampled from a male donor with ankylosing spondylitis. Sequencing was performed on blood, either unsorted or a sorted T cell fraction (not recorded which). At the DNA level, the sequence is TGTGCCACCAGTACCACCGGGACGGTGCCTGACAATGAGCAGTTCTTC. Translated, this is CATSTTGTVPDNEQFF.